Shown below are 8 T cell receptor beta chains from a single sample sequenced in a study of neurological immune-mediated disorders. Each CDR3 protein is one row after TCRdb ran MiXCR on the 5' RACE reads. The table records over 55,000 distinct CDR3 sequences, 10% of them present only once. Time point described: longitudinal time-point 1 (baseline). The specimen sequenced was PBMCs. The source of these receptors is a young man in good health.

This clonotype was seen at least ten times. V is TRBV20-1 and J is TRBJ2-6; no clear D gene. The CDR3 totals 16 residues. V lost 5 bases to trimming and J lost 3 bases, with 17 bases between them. Germline V gene data show CDR1 as DFQATT and CDR2 as SNEGSKA (reference sequence). CDR3 region: CSAPGQVVFGANVLTF. The DNA of the CDR3 is TGCAGTGCTCCTGGGCAGGTTGTATTTGGGGCCAACGTCCTGACTTTC.

This clonotype has at least ten counts. The J gene is TRBJ2-3, the V gene TRBV7-8; TRBD1 matches 7 bases. V trimming: 4 bases; J trimming: 2 bases; junction bases outside the gene matches: 9. The CDR3 has 16 amino acids. Germline assignment: CDR1 SGHVS and CDR2 FQNEAQ. CDR3 protein: CASSSGQRLLTDTQYF. For the CDR3, the DNA is TGTGCCAGCAGCTCGGGACAGCGATTACTCACAGATACGCAGTATTTT.

In this sample, this clonotype turned up many times. The chain is built from TRBV25-1 and TRBJ1-1; D remains ambiguous. Between the trimmed V and J ends, which lost 8 bases and 4 bases, there was a span of 17 bases. Germline assignment: CDR1 MGHDK and CDR2 SYGVNS. The CDR3 is made up of 14 amino acids. The CDR3 bases are TGTGCCAGCGAGGCGATGGAGGTTCCCACTGAAGCTTTCTTT. This encodes CASEAMEVPTEAFF.

This clonotype appeared many times. The chain joins TRBV20-1 to TRBJ2-7; possible D gene TRBD1, 6 bases. Trimming cost V 5 bases and J 1 base, with 18 bases left between them. The germline V gene encodes CDR1 DFQATT and CDR2 SNEGSKA (reference sequence). CDR3 length equals 15 residues. CDR3 bases: TGCAGTGCTGGCAGCAGCTGGACAGCGTCCTACGAGCAGTACTTC. Translation gives CSAGSSWTASYEQYF.

The table lists this clonotype with many counts. The rearrangement uses TRBV5-1 and TRBJ2-1; D remains unclear. The V gene lost 3 bases and the J gene lost 15 bases, with 19 bases spanning the gap. CDR1 is SGHRS and CDR2 is YFSETQ in the germline V gene. CDR3 length equals 13 residues. The CDR3 DNA sequence: TGCGCCAGCAGCTCGCCTGGCGGAGCAGAATCGTTCTTC. This encodes CASSSPGGAESFF.

This clonotype was seen ten or more times. CDR3 residues: CSAQPAGEGAYEQYF. The CDR3 bases are TGCAGTGCCCAACCCGCAGGGGAGGGGGCCTACGAGCAGTACTTC. The V call is TRBV20-1, the J call TRBJ2-7; D is possibly TRBD2 (7 bases). This CDR3 region has 15 residues. V was clipped by 6 bases and J by 2 bases, with 20 bases between them. Germline V gene data show CDR1 as DFQATT and CDR2 as SNEGSKA (reference sequence).

At least ten counts were recorded for this clonotype. The CDR3: CASSLNAPSTDTQYF. DNA of the CDR3: TGTGCCAGCAGCTTAAATGCCCCTAGCACAGATACGCAGTATTTT. The J gene is TRBJ2-3, the V gene TRBV7-3; D is ambiguous. Germline values: CDR1 SGHTA, CDR2 FQGTGA. V was trimmed by 1 base and J by 0 bases, leaving 8 bases between them. The CDR3 spans 15 residues.

This clonotype showed up many times. This chain connects TRBV7-2 to TRBJ2-7; 9 bases agree with TRBD2. Unmatched junction bases numbered 6, after V lost 2 bases and J lost 1 base. The CDR3 spans 16 residues. Germline values: CDR1 SGHTA, CDR2 FQGNSA. DNA for the CDR3: TGTGCCAGCAGCTTAATGACTAGCGGCTTTTCCTACGAGCAGTACTTC. Translated, it gives CASSLMTSGFSYEQYF.